The source of this TCR beta chain is a study of T cell changes during pregnancy in multiple sclerosis. This table comes from immunoSEQ multiplex PCR, and its TCRdb copy is limited to in-frame clones, with some not included. The table has around 80,000 clones, about 91% seen once. V lost 1 base to trimming and J lost 0 bases; unmatched junction nucleotides: 9. From germline, CDR1 is KGHSH and CDR2 LQKENI. This CDR3 has 19 residues. This chain joins TRBV18 and TRBJ2-2, with 9 bases identical to TRBD2. The material was peripheral blood, obtained before pregnancy. This TCR was sampled from a female donor with multiple sclerosis, enrolled in a pregnancy study. DNA for the CDR3: TGTGCCAGCTCACCACTGGGACTAGCTATTATCGCGAACACCGGGGAGCTGTTTTTT. This encodes CASSPLGLAIIANTGELFF.